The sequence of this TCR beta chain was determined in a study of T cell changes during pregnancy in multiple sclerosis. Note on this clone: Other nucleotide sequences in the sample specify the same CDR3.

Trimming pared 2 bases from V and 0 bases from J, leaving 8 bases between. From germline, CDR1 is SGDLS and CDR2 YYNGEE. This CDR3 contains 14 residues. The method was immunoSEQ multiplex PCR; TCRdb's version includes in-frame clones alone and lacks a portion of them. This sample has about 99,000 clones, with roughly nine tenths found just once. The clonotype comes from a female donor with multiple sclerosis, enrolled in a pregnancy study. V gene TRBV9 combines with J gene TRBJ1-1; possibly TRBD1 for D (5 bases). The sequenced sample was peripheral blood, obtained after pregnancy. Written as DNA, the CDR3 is TGTGCCAGCAGCGTCGCGGGACTGAACACTGAAGCTTTCTTT. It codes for CASSVAGLNTEAFF.